Below, 10 T cell receptor beta chains from the same sample are listed, as sequenced in a study of radiation and T cells in renal cell carcinoma. Repertoires were generated with immunoSEQ multiplex PCR, while TCRdb's copy carries only in-frame clones and drops some. The repertoire has about 78,000 clones, 89% of them found once; the top ten carry more than 4.5%. Time point here: blood 4 weeks post-SBRT, at nephrectomy. Treatment indicated: 15 Gy SBRT to primary tumor, nephrectomy 4 weeks later. The specimen was blood, collected from a patient whose treatment included radiotherapy and nephrectomy. The receptors stem from a woman in her seventies with renal cell carcinoma.

The rearrangement joins TRBV5-6 to TRBJ2-6; D ambiguous. V lost 2 bases and J lost 0, with 6 bases in between. The germline gives CDR1 SGHDT, CDR2 YYEEEE. The CDR3 has 15 residues. CDR3 amino acids: CASSLESSGANVLTF. The CDR3 DNA sequence: TGTGCCAGCAGCTTAGAAAGCTCTGGGGCCAACGTCCTGACTTTC.

This sequence joins TRBV19 and TRBJ2-7; D perhaps matches TRBD2 (7 bases). Germline CDR1 reads LNHDA; CDR2 reads SQIVND (reference sequence). The CDR3 is 15 amino acids. V was shortened by 5 bases and J by 5 bases, with 19 bases between the two germline ends. In nucleotides, the CDR3 is TGTGCCAGTAGTCTACAGCGGGACAAATCTCACGAGCAGTACTTC. It encodes CASSLQRDKSHEQYF.

This clone was observed a single time. The V gene is TRBV12-5, the J gene TRBJ1-1; D gene unclear. V was cut by 1 base and J by 3 bases, with 6 bases left in between. This CDR3 spans 13 amino acids. CDR1 LGHNT and CDR2 FRNRAP come from the germline V gene. The CDR3 spells CASGLGPYTEAFF. In DNA, the CDR3 is TGTGCTAGTGGTTTGGGACCCTACACTGAAGCTTTCTTT.

This chain connects TRBV19 to TRBJ2-3; TRBD1 aligns across 9 bases. This CDR3 contains 15 residues. V trimming: 4 bases; J trimming: 6 bases; junction bases outside the gene matches: 8. Germline V gene data show CDR1 as LNHDA and CDR2 as SQIVND (reference sequence). The CDR3 sequence: CASSTTGTGSDTQYF. For the CDR3, the DNA is TGTGCCAGTAGTACCACCGGGACAGGGTCCGATACGCAGTATTTT.

The chain has TRBV2 and TRBJ2-1; 7 nucleotides match TRBD1. With V trimmed by 4 bases and J by 8 bases, 8 bases remained unmatched. CDR3 size: 14 residues. The germline V gene has CDR1 SNHLY and CDR2 FYNNEI. Here the CDR3 DNA reads TGTGCCAGCAGTGGACAGGGTGGAGGAGATGAGCAGTTCTTC. Its protein product is CASSGQGGGDEQFF.

The chain is built from TRBV19 and TRBJ2-3, with D possibly matching TRBD1 (6 bases). The CDR3 sequence is 13 residues long. Germline lookup yields CDR1 LNHDA and CDR2 SQIVND (reference sequence). Trimming pared 6 bases from V and 2 bases from J, leaving 9 bases between. CDR3 nucleotides: TGTGCCAGTAGGACAGGCTTCACAGATACGCAGTATTTT. This encodes CASRTGFTDTQYF.

This rearrangement joins TRBV2 to TRBJ1-2; D is possibly TRBD1 (5 bases). V lost 2 bases, J lost 2 bases, and 12 bases lay in between. CDR3 size: 15 residues. The germline CDR1 and CDR2 sequences are SNHLY and FYNNEI. The CDR3 is CASSEQGVGNYGYTF. CDR3 in DNA: TGTGCCAGCAGTGAACAAGGGGTGGGAAACTATGGCTACACCTTC.

V gene TRBV7-2 combines with J gene TRBJ2-3; D is perhaps TRBD1 or TRBD2 (6 bases each). Per the germline V gene, CDR1 is SGHTA and CDR2 is FQGNSA. The CDR3 spans 14 residues. The germline V and J ends were trimmed by 5 bases and 3 bases, with 12 bases remaining between them. This CDR3 is CASSPGALTDTQYF. For the CDR3, the DNA is TGTGCCAGCAGCCCGGGGGCGCTGACAGATACGCAGTATTTT.

The chain uses TRBV7-9 and TRBJ2-7; the D gene is possibly TRBD1 (6 bases). CDR1 SEHNR and CDR2 FQNEAQ come from the germline V gene (reference sequence). This CDR3 has 15 residues. V shed 1 base and J shed 1 base, with 11 bases lying between them. CDR3 coding DNA: TGTGCCAGCAGCTTAGAAGGAGGACAGTCCTACGAGCAGTACTTC. It is translated as CASSLEGGQSYEQYF.

In nucleotides, the CDR3 is TGTGCCATCAGTGAGTCGATGTTAGGGAATCAGCCCCAGCATTTT. It yields the protein CAISESMLGNQPQHF. This chain connects TRBV10-3 to TRBJ1-5; no firm D call. V lost 0 bases, J lost 4 bases, and 10 bases lay in between. Germline V gene lookup returns CDR1 ENHRY and CDR2 SYGVKD. CDR3 length: 15 amino acids.